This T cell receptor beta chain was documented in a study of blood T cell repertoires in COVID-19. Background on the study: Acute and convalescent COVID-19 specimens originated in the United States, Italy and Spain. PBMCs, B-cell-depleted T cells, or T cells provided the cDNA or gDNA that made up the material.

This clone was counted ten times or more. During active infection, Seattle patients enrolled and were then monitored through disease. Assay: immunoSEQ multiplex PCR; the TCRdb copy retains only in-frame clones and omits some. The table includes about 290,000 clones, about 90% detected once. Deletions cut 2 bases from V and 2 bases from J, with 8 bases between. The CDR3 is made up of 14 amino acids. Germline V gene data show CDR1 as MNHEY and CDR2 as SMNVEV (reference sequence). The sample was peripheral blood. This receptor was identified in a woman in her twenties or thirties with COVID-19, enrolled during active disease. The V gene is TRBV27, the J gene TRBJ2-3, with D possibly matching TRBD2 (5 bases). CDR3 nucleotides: TGTGCCAGCAGTTTAGACGGGGACACAGATACGCAGTATTTT. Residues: CASSLDGDTDTQYF.